Listed below are T cell receptor beta chains from one sample, sequenced in a study of T cell repertoires in cytomegalovirus infection. TCRdb reanalysed the reads using MiXCR and keeps one entry per CDR3 protein. The sample consists of roughly 730,000 distinct CDR3 sequences, around 30% of them appearing once. No cognate antigen is known for these TCRs. The sequenced sample was cultured PBMCs, obtained from culture after CMV antigen stimulation. These TCRs come from a human donor in good health (CMV status not recorded). Some clones in this sample may be carry-over from other donors' samples. Both conserved end residues are trimmed from each CDR3.

j_call: TRBJ1-1
v_call: TRBV6-1
cdr3_aa: ASRRGQGVGNTEAF

j_call: TRBJ1-3
v_call: TRBV7-2
cdr3_aa: ASSFWALAGNTIY

j_call: TRBJ2-1
v_call: TRBV12-3/TRBV12-4
cdr3_aa: ASSLAPGAGSHNEQF

j_call: TRBJ2-5
v_call: TRBV6-2/TRBV6-3
cdr3_aa: ASSYTTGPQETQY

j_call: TRBJ1-5
v_call: TRBV7-9
cdr3_aa: ASSLGARGEGNQPQH

j_call: TRBJ2-1
v_call: TRBV11-2
cdr3_aa: ASSASGSWNEQF

j_call: TRBJ2-7
v_call: TRBV20-1
cdr3_aa: SARGRDGSYEQY

j_call: TRBJ2-1
v_call: TRBV27
cdr3_aa: ASSLVFSSYNEQF

j_call: TRBJ2-5
v_call: TRBV3-1
cdr3_aa: ASSQLRQTQY

j_call: TRBJ1-3
v_call: TRBV7-9
cdr3_aa: ASSPLQNTIY

j_call: TRBJ1-1
v_call: TRBV19
cdr3_aa: ASSMQQGGNTEAF

j_call: TRBJ1-4
v_call: TRBV11-2
cdr3_aa: ASSRGTAATNEKLF

j_call: TRBJ1-2
v_call: TRBV7-2
cdr3_aa: ASSLRNNYGYT

j_call: TRBJ2-1
v_call: TRBV18
cdr3_aa: ASSPDSGGSYNEQF

j_call: TRBJ1-2
v_call: TRBV7-2
cdr3_aa: ASSKPGQGALSGYT

j_call: TRBJ2-2
v_call: TRBV7-2
cdr3_aa: ASSFAGELF

j_call: TRBJ2-2
v_call: TRBV5-1
cdr3_aa: ASSNPRQINTGELF

j_call: TRBJ1-1
v_call: TRBV28
cdr3_aa: ASSPAGGYYTEAF

j_call: TRBJ2-1
v_call: TRBV12-3/TRBV12-4
cdr3_aa: ASNSRFQGDEQF

j_call: TRBJ1-6
v_call: TRBV7-2
cdr3_aa: ASSLVGPPAPLH

j_call: TRBJ2-7
v_call: TRBV19
cdr3_aa: ASSFHGAHSYEQY

j_call: TRBJ2-3
v_call: TRBV7-2
cdr3_aa: ASSLDSGGPDTQY

j_call: TRBJ1-6
v_call: TRBV12-3/TRBV12-4
cdr3_aa: ASSFRATGSPLH

j_call: TRBJ2-7
v_call: TRBV12-3/TRBV12-4
cdr3_aa: ASSLLPGLADYEQY

j_call: TRBJ2-2
v_call: TRBV12-3/TRBV12-4
cdr3_aa: ASSPPVAGGELF

j_call: TRBJ2-2
v_call: TRBV11-2
cdr3_aa: ASSLPTSGVNTGELF